This T cell receptor beta chain was recovered during a study of cytomegalovirus exposure and HLA in healthy donors. With regard to this clone: What it recognizes is unknown.

PCR was performed using 60 Vbeta and 13 Jbeta primers. Clones were read by immunoSEQ multiplex PCR, and TCRdb kept only the in-frame ones, dropping some. The table lists around 100,000 clones, about 80% of them singletons. Overall study results and limits: 16,951 TCR beta sequences were associated with HLA alleles at 0.05 false discovery rate in a later analysis.

CDR1 and CDR2 (germline): MNHEY, SMNVEV (reference sequence). Trimming pared 2 bases from V and 6 bases from J, leaving 10 bases between. The CDR3 length is 13 residues. Sequencing was done on a sample of PBMCs. This receptor was identified in a woman in her thirties or forties in good health and CMV-seronegative. The chain employs TRBV27 and TRBJ1-1, with D perhaps matching TRBD1 (6 bases). In DNA form, the CDR3 reads TGTGCCAGCAGTTTACGAGGGGGACCTGAAGCTTTCTTT. Amino acids: CASSLRGGPEAFF.